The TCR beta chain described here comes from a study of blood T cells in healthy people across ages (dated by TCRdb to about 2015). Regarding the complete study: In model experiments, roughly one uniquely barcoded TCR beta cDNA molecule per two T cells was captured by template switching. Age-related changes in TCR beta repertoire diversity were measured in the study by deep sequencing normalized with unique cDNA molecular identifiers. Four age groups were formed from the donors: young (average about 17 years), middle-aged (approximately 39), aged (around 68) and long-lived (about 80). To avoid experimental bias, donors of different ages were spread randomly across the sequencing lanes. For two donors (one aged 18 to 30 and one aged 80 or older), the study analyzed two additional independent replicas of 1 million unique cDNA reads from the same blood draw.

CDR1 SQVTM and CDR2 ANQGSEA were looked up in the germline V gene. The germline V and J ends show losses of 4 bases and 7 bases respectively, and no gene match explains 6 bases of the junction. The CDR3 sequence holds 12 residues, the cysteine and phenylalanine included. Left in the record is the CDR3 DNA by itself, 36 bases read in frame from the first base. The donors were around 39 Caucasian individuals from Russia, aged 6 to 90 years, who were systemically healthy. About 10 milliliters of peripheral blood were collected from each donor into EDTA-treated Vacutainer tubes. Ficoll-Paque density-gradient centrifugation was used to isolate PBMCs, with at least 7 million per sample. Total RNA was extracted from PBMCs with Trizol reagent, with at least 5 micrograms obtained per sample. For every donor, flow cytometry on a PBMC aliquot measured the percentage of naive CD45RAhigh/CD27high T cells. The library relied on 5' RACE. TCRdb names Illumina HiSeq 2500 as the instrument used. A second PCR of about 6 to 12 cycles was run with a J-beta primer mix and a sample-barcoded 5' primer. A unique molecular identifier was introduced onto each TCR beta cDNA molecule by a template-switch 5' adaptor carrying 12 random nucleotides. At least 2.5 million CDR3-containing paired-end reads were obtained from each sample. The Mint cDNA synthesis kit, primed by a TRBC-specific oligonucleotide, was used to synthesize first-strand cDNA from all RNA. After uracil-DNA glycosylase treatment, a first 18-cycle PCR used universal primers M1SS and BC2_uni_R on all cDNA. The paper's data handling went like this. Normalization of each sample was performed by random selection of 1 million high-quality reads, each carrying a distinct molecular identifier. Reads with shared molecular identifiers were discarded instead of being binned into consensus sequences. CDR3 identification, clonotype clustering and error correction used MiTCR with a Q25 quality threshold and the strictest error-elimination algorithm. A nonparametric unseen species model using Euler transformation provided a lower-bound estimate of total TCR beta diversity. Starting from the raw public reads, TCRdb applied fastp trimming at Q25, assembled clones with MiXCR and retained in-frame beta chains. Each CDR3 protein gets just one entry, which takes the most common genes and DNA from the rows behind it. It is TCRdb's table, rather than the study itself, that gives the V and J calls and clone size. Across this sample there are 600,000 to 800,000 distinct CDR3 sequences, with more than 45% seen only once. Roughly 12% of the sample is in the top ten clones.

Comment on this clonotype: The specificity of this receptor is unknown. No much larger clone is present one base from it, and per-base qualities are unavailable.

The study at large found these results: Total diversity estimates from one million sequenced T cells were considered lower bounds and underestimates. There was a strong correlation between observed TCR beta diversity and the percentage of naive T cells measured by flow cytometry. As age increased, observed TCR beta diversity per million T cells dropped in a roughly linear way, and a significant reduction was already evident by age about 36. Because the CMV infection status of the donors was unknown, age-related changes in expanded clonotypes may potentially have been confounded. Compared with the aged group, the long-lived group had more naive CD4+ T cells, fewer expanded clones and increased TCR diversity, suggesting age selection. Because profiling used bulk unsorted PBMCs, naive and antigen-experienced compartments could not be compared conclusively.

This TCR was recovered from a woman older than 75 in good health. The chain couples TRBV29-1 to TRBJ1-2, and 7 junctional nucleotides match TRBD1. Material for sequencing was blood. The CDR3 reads CSVAGGPSGYTF. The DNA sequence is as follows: TGCAGCGTTGCAGGGGGGCCGAGTGGCTACACCTTC.